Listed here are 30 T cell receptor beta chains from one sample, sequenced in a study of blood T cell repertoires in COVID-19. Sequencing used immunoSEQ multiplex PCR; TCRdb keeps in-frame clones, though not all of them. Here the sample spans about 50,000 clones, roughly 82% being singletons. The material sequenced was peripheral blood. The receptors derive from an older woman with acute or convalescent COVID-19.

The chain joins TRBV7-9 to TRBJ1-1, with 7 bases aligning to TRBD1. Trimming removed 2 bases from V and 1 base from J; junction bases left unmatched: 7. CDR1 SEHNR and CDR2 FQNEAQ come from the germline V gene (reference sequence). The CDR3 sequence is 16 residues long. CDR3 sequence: CASSLRRGLENTEAFF. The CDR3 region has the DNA TGTGCCAGCAGCTTAAGGAGGGGGCTGGAGAACACTGAAGCTTTCTTT.

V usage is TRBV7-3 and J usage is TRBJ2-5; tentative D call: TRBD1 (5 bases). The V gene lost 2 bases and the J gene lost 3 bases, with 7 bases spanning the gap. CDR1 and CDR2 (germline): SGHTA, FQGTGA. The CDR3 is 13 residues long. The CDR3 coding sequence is TGTGCCAGCAGCTTACAAGGGGAAGAGACCCAGTACTTC. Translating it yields CASSLQGEETQYF.

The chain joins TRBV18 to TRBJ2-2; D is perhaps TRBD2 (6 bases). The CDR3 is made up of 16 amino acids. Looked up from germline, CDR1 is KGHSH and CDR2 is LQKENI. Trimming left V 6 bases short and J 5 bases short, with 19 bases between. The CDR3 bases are TGTGCCAGCTCCTTACCACGGACTGGGGGGACCGGGGAGCTGTTTTTT. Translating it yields CASSLPRTGGTGELFF. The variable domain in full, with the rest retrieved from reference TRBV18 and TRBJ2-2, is NAGVMQNPRHLVRRRGQEARLRCSPMKGHSHVYWYRQLPEEGLKFMVYLQKENIIDESGMPKERFSAEFPKEGPSILRIQQVVRGDSAAYFCASSLPRTGGTGELFFGEGSRLTVL.

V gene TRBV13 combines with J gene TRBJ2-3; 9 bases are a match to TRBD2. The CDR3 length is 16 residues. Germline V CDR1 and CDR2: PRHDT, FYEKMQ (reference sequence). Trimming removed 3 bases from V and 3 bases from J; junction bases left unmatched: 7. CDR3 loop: CASSLASGISTDTQYF. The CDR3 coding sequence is TGTGCCAGCAGCTTGGCTAGCGGGATTTCGACAGATACGCAGTATTTT.

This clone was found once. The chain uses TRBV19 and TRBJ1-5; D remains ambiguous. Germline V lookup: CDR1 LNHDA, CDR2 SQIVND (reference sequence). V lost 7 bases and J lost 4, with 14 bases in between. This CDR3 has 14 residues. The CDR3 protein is CASTATSKNQPQHF. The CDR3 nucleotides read TGTGCCAGTACCGCCACTTCAAAAAATCAGCCCCAGCATTTT. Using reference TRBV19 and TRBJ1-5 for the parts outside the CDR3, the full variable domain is DGGITQSPKYLFRKEGQNVTLSCEQNLNHDAMYWYRQDPGQGLRLIYYSQIVNDFQKGDIAEGYSVSREKKESFPLTVTSAQKNPTAFYLCASTATSKNQPQHFGDGTRLSIL.

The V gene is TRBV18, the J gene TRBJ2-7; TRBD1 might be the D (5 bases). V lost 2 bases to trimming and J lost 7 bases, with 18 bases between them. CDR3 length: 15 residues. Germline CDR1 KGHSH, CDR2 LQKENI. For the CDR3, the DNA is TGTGCCAGCTCACCAACTGTAACAGCCAACAGGGAGCAGTACTTC. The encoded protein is CASSPTVTANREQYF. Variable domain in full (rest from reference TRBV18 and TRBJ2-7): NAGVMQNPRHLVRRRGQEARLRCSPMKGHSHVYWYRQLPEEGLKFMVYLQKENIIDESGMPKERFSAEFPKEGPSILRIQQVVRGDSAAYFCASSPTVTANREQYFGPGTRLTVT.

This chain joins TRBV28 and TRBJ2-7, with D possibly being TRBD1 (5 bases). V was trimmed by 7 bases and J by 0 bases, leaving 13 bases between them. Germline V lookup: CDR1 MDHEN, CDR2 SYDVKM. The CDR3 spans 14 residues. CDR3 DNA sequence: TGTGCCAGCACCGTAAGACAGAGCTCCTACGAGCAGTACTTC. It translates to CASTVRQSSYEQYF.

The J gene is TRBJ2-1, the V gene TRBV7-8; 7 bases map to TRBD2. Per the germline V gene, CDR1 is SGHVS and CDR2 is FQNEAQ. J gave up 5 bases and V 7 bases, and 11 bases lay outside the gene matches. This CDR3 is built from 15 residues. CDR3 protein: CASIYSGPGNNEQFF. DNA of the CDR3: TGTGCCAGCATCTATAGCGGGCCGGGTAACAATGAGCAGTTCTTC.

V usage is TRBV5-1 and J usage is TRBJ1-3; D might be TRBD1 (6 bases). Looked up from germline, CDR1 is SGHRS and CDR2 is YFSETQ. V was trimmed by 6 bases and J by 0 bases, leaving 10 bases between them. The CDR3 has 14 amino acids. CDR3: CASKQTGSGNTIYF. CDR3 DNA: TGCGCCAGCAAGCAGACAGGCTCTGGAAACACCATATATTTT.

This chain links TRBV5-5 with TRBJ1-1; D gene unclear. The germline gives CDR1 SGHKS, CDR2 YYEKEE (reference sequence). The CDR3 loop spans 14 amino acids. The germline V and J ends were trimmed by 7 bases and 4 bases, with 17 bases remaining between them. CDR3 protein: CASANLFRSTEAFF. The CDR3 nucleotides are TGTGCCAGCGCCAACTTATTCCGTAGCACTGAAGCTTTCTTT.

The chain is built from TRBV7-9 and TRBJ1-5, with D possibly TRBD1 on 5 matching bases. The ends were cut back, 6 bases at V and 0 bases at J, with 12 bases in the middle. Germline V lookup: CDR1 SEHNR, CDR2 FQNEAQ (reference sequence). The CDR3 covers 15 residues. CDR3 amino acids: CASRSRAFSNQPQHF. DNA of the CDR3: TGTGCCAGCAGAAGCAGGGCTTTTAGCAATCAGCCCCAGCATTTT.

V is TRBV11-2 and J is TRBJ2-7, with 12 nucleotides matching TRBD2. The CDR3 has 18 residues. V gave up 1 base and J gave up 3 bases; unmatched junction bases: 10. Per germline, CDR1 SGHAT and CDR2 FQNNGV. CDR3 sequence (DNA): TGTGCCAGCAGCTTAGGTGGTCTAGCGGGAGGGAAGGTCTACGAGCAGTACTTC. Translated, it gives CASSLGGLAGGKVYEQYF.

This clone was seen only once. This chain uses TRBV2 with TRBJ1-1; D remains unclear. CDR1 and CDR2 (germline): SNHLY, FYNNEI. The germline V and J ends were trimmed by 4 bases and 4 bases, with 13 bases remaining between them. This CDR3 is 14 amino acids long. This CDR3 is CASSGLRSVTEAFF. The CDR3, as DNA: TGTGCCAGCAGTGGCCTCCGCTCGGTCACTGAAGCTTTCTTT.

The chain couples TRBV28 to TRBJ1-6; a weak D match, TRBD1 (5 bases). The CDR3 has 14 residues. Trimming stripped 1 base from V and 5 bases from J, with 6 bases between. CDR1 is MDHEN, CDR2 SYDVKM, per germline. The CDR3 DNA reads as TGTGCCAGCAGTTTATCAGGGAATAATTCACCCCTCCACTTT. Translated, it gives CASSLSGNNSPLHF.

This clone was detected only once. CDR3 residues: CASSLGTVNEQFF. CDR3 coding DNA: TGTGCCAGCAGCTTAGGGACAGTTAATGAGCAGTTCTTC. The chain couples TRBV7-2 to TRBJ2-1, with D tentatively TRBD1 (6 bases). The germline V gene has CDR1 SGHTA and CDR2 FQGNSA. This CDR3 comprises 13 residues. V lost 1 base and J lost 7, with 8 bases in between.

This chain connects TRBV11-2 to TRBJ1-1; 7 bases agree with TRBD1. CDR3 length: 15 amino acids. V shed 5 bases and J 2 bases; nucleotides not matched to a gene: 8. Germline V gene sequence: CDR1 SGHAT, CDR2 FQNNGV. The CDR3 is CASSPTGVLNTEAFF. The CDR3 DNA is TGTGCCAGCAGCCCCACAGGGGTTTTAAACACTGAAGCTTTCTTT.

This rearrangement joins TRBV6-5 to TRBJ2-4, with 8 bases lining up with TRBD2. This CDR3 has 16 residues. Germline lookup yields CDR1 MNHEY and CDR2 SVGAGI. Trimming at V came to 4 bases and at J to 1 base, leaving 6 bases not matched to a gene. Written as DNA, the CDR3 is TGTGCCAGCAGTTCCCCGGCTAGCGGGGCCAAAAACATTCAGTACTTC. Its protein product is CASSSPASGAKNIQYF.

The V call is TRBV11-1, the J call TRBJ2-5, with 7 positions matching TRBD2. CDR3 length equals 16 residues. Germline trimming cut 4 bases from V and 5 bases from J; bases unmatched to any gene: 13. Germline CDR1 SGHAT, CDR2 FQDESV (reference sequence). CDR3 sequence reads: CASSSHPLAEMETQYF. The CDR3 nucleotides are TGTGCCAGCAGCTCCCATCCCCTAGCGGAAATGGAGACCCAGTACTTC.

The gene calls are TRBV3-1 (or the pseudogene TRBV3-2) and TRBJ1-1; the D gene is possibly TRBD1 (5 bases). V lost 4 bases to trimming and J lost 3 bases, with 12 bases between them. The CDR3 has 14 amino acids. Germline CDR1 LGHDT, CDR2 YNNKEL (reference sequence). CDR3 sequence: CASSPRQMHTEAFF. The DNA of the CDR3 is TGTGCCAGCAGCCCAAGACAGATGCACACTGAAGCTTTCTTT.

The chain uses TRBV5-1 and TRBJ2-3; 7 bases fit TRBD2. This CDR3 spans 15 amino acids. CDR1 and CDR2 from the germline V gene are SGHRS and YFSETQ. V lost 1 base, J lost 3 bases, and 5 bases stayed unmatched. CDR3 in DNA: TGCGCCAGCAGCTTGTGGGGGGGTGGTACAGATACGCAGTATTTT. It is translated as CASSLWGGGTDTQYF.

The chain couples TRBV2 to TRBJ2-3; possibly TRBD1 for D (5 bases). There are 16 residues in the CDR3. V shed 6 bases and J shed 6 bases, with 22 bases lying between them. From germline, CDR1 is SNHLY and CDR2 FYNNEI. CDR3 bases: TGTGCCAGCAGCGAGAAGGGGCCCCTTTACGGGGATACGCAGTATTTT. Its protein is CASSEKGPLYGDTQYF.

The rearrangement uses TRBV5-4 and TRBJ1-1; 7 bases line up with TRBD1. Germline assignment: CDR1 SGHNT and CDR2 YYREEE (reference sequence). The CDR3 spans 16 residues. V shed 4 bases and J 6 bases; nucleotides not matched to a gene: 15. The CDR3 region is CASSPDRAAAGAEAFF. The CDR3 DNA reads TGTGCCAGCAGCCCAGACAGGGCCGCGGCGGGCGCTGAAGCTTTCTTT.

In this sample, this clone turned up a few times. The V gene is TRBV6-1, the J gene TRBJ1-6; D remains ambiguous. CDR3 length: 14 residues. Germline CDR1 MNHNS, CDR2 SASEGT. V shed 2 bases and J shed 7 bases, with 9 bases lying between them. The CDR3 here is CASSEQRWNSPLHF. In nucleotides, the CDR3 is TGTGCCAGCAGTGAACAGAGGTGGAATTCACCCCTCCACTTT.

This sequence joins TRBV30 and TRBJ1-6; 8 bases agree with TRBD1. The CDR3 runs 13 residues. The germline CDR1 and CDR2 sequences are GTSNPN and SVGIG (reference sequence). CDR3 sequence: CAGQGEYNSPLHF. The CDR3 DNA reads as TGTGCAGGACAGGGAGAATATAATTCACCCCTCCACTTT.

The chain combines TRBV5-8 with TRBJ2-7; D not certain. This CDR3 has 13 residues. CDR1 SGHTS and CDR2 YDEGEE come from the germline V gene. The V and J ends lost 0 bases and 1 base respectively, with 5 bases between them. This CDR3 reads CASSLVVSYEQYF. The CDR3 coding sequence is TGTGCCAGCAGCTTGGTAGTATCCTACGAGCAGTACTTC.

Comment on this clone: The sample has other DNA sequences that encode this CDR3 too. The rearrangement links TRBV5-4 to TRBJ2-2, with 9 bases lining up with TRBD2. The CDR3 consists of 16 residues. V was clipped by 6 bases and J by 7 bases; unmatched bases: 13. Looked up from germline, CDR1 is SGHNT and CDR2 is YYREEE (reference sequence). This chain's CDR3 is CASNKIGGRADGELFF. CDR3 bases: TGTGCCAGCAACAAGATAGGCGGGAGGGCCGACGGGGAGCTGTTTTTT.

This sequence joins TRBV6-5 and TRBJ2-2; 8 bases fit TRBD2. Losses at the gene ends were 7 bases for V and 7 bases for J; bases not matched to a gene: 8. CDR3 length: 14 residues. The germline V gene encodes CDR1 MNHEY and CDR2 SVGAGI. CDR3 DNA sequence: TGTGCCAGCACAGAGAGCGGGAGCTTCGGGGAGCTGTTTTTT. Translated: CASTESGSFGELFF.

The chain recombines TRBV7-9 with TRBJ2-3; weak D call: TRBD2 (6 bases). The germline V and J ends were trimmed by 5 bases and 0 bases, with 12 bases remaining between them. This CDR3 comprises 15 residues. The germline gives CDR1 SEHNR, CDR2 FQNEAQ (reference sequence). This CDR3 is CASSRSGVSTDTQYF. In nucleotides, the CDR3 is TGTGCCAGCAGCCGTAGCGGAGTTAGCACAGATACGCAGTATTTT.

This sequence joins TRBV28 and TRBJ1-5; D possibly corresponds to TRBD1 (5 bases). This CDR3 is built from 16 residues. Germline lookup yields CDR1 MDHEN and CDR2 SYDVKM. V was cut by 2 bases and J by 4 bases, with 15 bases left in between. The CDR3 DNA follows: TGTGCCAGCAGTTTAGGGTCCTTTGGGGCGAATCAGCCCCAGCATTTT. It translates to CASSLGSFGANQPQHF.

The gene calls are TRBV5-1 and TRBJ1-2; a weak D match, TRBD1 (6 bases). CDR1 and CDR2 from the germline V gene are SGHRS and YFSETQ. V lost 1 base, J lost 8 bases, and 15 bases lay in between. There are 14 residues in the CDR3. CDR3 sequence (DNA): TGCGCCAGCAGCTTGAGTGGCGGGGGCGAGGGCTACACCTTC. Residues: CASSLSGGGEGYTF.